This T cell receptor beta chain was recorded in a study of blood T cell repertoires in COVID-19. Libraries were prepared by immunoSEQ multiplex PCR; TCRdb keeps only in-frame clonotypes and omits some of them. The sample has 300,000 or so clones, around 87% seen once. The V gene lost 3 bases and the J gene lost 3 bases, with 13 bases spanning the gap. The germline CDR1 and CDR2 sequences are MGHDK and SYGVNS. This CDR3 is 15 amino acids long. The sequenced material came from peripheral blood. The chain joins TRBV25-1 to TRBJ2-3; D is possibly TRBD1 (6 bases). The source of this sequence is a man between 50 and 59 years old with active or convalescent COVID-19. CDR3 nucleotide sequence: TGTGCCAGCAGTGATATTAGGGGGAGTACAGATACGCAGTATTTT. Translated, it gives CASSDIRGSTDTQYF.